These T cell receptor beta chains were read from a single sample in a study of T cell responses to AZD1222 COVID-19 vaccine. Here immunoSEQ multiplex PCR was the method, and the copy in TCRdb shows in-frame clones only, minus some. The sample has over 80,000 clones; about nine tenths are singletons. The source material was peripheral blood, sampled 28 days after the second AZD1222 dose. These receptors all stem from an adult who received the AZD1222 COVID-19 vaccine. Each CDR3 is given with its conserved first and last residue. D genes are given only for firm matches. The size of a clone is reported for some rows only, either as once, few or many, or as a class for expanded clones.

D gene	J gene	V gene	clone size	CDR3 protein	CDR3 DNA
.	TRBJ2-1	TRBV3-1/TRBV3-2	.	CASSHIAANSYNEQFF	TGTGCCAGCAGCCATATAGCGGCAAACTCCTACAATGAGCAGTTCTTC
.	TRBJ2-7	TRBV18	.	CASSPSPPQTYEQYF	TGTGCCAGCTCACCATCTCCCCCGCAAACCTACGAGCAGTACTTC
TRBD1	TRBJ2-1	TRBV6-5	.	CASSYSGTGNNEQFF	TGTGCCAGCAGTTACTCGGGGACAGGGAACAATGAGCAGTTCTTC
.	TRBJ1-2	TRBV19	.	CATSTGPRVGYTF	TGTGCCACCTCGACAGGACCCCGAGTTGGCTACACCTTC
TRBD2	TRBJ2-1	TRBV6-2/TRBV6-3	.	CAISPGTGRPGLAGAGGSYNEQFF	TGTGCCATCAGCCCTGGGACAGGTCGCCCGGGACTAGCGGGAGCAGGGGGATCCTACAATGAGCAGTTCTTC
.	TRBJ1-4	TRBV6-6	.	CASSYTQLEKLFF	TGTGCCAGCAGTTATACACAGCTTGAAAAACTGTTTTTT
.	TRBJ2-1	TRBV30	.	CAWSVYGPRGDEQFF	TGTGCCTGGAGTGTTTACGGGCCGCGAGGGGATGAGCAGTTCTTC
.	TRBJ2-1	TRBV28	.	CASQRTSSYNEQFF	TGTGCCAGCCAGCGAACGAGCTCCTACAATGAGCAGTTCTTC
.	TRBJ2-4	TRBV25-1	.	CASSEYRARNIQYF	TGTGCCAGCAGTGAATACAGGGCTCGAAACATTCAGTACTTC
TRBD1	TRBJ2-1	TRBV7-9	.	CASSGQGGGSYNEQFF	TGTGCCAGCAGCGGACAGGGTGGAGGCTCCTACAATGAGCAGTTCTTC
.	TRBJ2-7	TRBV24-1	.	CATSVLIREQGHHEQYF	TGTGCCACCAGCGTCTTAATCCGGGAACAGGGCCACCACGAGCAGTACTTC
.	TRBJ2-3	TRBV7-9	.	CASSFRGRPGLTDTQYF	TGTGCCAGCAGCTTTCGGGGGCGCCCAGGACTAACAGATACGCAGTATTTT
TRBD1	TRBJ2-7	TRBV28	.	CASSPPGTGSLEQYF	TGTGCCAGCAGCCCGCCGGGGACAGGGTCTCTTGAGCAGTACTTC
TRBD1	TRBJ2-7	TRBV18	.	CASSPSGTGNEQYF	TGTGCCAGCTCACCATCCGGGACAGGGAACGAGCAGTACTTC
TRBD2	TRBJ2-1	TRBV11-2	.	CASSLEAGNYNEQFF	TGTGCCAGCAGCCTCGAAGCGGGAAACTACAATGAGCAGTTCTTC
.	TRBJ1-2	TRBV28	.	CASSLGGSLRLGYTF	TGTGCCAGCAGTTTAGGGGGGAGTTTACGGCTAGGCTACACCTTC
.	TRBJ2-7	TRBV5-6	.	CASSLWDEQYF	TGTGCCAGCAGCCTATGGGACGAGCAGTACTTC
TRBD2	TRBJ2-1	TRBV5-1	.	CASSLGLAGHSYNEQFF	TGCGCCAGCAGCTTGGGTCTAGCGGGGCACTCCTACAATGAGCAGTTCTTC
.	TRBJ2-3	TRBV27	.	CASSPRYTDTQYF	TGTGCCAGCAGTCCTAGGTACACAGATACGCAGTATTTT
TRBD2	TRBJ2-1	TRBV27	.	CASSWTSGWYEQFF	TGTGCCAGCAGTTGGACTAGCGGGTGGTATGAGCAGTTCTTC
TRBD2	TRBJ2-1	TRBV3-1/TRBV3-2	once	CASSPRGYAGDNEQFF	TGTGCCAGCAGCCCAAGGGGTTACGCGGGAGACAATGAGCAGTTCTTC
.	TRBJ2-3	TRBV9	.	CASGGRSTDTQYF	TGTGCCAGCGGGGGGAGGTCCACAGATACGCAGTATTTT
.	TRBJ1-2	TRBV6-2/TRBV6-3	.	CASSYSVGVPDYGYTF	TGTGCCAGCAGTTACTCGGTTGGGGTCCCCGACTATGGCTACACCTTC
TRBD1	TRBJ1-2	TRBV7-8	.	CASSAGAPGQGTGYTF	TGTGCCAGCAGCGCTGGCGCCCCGGGACAGGGAACAGGCTACACCTTC
.	TRBJ2-7	TRBV18	.	CASSPGRVLRYEQYF	TGTGCCAGCTCACCAGGAAGGGTCTTAAGGTACGAGCAGTACTTC
TRBD2	TRBJ2-3	TRBV19	once	CASSSGLAGDTQYF	TGTGCCAGTAGTAGCGGACTAGCGGGAGATACGCAGTATTTT
.	TRBJ1-1	TRBV9	.	CASSAASPNTEAFF	TGTGCCAGCAGCGCCGCCTCTCCGAACACTGAAGCTTTCTTT